One sample yielded the 21 T cell receptor beta chains listed below, sequenced in a study of T cell repertoires in cytomegalovirus infection. TCRdb passed the reads through MiXCR, listing each CDR3 protein once. This table holds about 310,000 distinct CDR3 sequences, roughly 25% found once. These receptors' targets are unknown. Sequencing was performed on cultured PBMCs, taken from culture after CMV antigen stimulation. These receptors were collected from a human donor in good health (CMV status not recorded). Some clones in this sample may be carry-over from other donors' samples.

This chain connects TRBV28 to TRBJ2-6; perhaps D is TRBD1 or TRBD2 (5 bases each). The CDR3 extends over 16 amino acids. V was cut by 2 bases and J by 4 bases, with 12 bases left in between. The germline V gene has CDR1 MDHEN and CDR2 SYDVKM. CDR3 sequence (DNA): TGTGCCAGCAGTTTACCGGGGCGGGCAGGGGCCAACGTCCTGACTTTC. This encodes CASSLPGRAGANVLTF.

This clonotype was detected many times. At one boundary the junction diverges from the germline segment, which might be a read error. The chain carries TRBV7-6 and TRBJ2-2; D tentatively reads TRBD1 or TRBD2 (5 bases each). The CDR3 spans 16 residues. Germline V gives CDR1 SGHVS, CDR2 FNYEAQ. The CDR3 DNA is TGTGCCAGCAGCCCACGGGGCAATCTTAACAGCGGGGAGCTGTTTTTT. Protein: CASSPRGNLNSGELFF.

This clonotype has just a few counts. The DNA of the CDR3 is TGTGCCAGCAGCTATGGACCAGGAAACGAGCAGTACTTC. Protein product: CASSYGPGNEQYF. V usage is TRBV7-9 and J usage is TRBJ2-7; D is unclear. This CDR3 is built from 13 residues. Germline assignment: CDR1 SEHNR and CDR2 FQNEAQ (reference sequence). V gave up 4 bases and J gave up 5 bases, with 12 bases separating them.

This clonotype was observed at least ten times. The rearrangement links TRBV10-3 to TRBJ2-1; D uncertain. The length of the CDR3 is 13 residues. Germline CDR1 is ENHRY and CDR2 is SYGVKD. Trimming cost V 5 bases and J 1 base, with 6 bases left between them. The chain's CDR3 is CAISSESYNEQFF. The CDR3, as DNA: TGTGCCATCAGTTCTGAATCCTACAATGAGCAGTTCTTC.

This clonotype was counted a few times. The J gene is TRBJ2-1, the V gene TRBV14; 10 nucleotides match TRBD2. The V and J ends lost 0 bases and 6 bases, in that order; junction bases with no gene match: 5. There are 16 residues in the CDR3. CDR1 is SGHDN and CDR2 is FVKESK in the germline V gene. The CDR3 region has the DNA TGTGCCAGCAGCCAAGATTTACTAGCGGGAAGCAATGAGCAGTTCTTC. This codes for CASSQDLLAGSNEQFF.

This clonotype came up a few times. The chain combines TRBV7-4 with TRBJ2-7; unclear D gene. Trimming took 1 base from V and 0 from J, leaving 22 bases between them. Germline CDR1 and CDR2: SGHVT and SQSDAQ. There are 19 residues in the CDR3. CDR3 sequence (DNA): TGTGCCAGCAGCTTAGTTCCCGGTGAGGTCACACCAAGCTCCTACGAGCAGTACGTC. The encoded protein is CASSLVPGEVTPSSYEQYV.

This chain links TRBV11-3 with TRBJ2-1; D call uncertain. Germline CDR1 and CDR2: SGHNT and YENEEA. CDR3 length equals 13 residues. V lost 0 bases and J lost 10, with 10 bases in between. CDR3 bases: TGTGCCAGCAGCTTAGATGATGGGCGGGAGCAGTTCTTC. Protein product: CASSLDDGREQFF. Looking up the rest from reference TRBV11-3 and TRBJ2-1 gives the full variable domain: EAGVVQSPRYKIIEKKQPVAFWCNPISGHNTLYWYLQNLGQGPELLIRYENEEAVDDSQLPKDRFSAERLKGVDSTLKIQPAELGDSAVYLCASSLDDGREQFFGPGTRLTVL.

This chain uses TRBV20-1 with TRBJ2-5; TRBD1 aligns across 11 bases. CDR1 is DFQATT and CDR2 is SNEGSKA in the germline V gene (reference sequence). V was clipped by 2 bases and J by 1 base; unmatched bases: 9. The CDR3 runs to 17 residues. For the CDR3, the DNA is TGCAGTGCTAGATCGCGGAGGGACAGGGGGGGCCAAGAGACCCAGTACTTC. Amino acids: CSARSRRDRGGQETQYF.

This clonotype was observed a handful of times. This sequence joins TRBV6-6 and TRBJ2-5; 8 bases line up with TRBD2. After removal of 6 bases from V and 9 bases from J, the junction contained 6 bases not matched to a gene. CDR1 and CDR2 from the germline V gene are MNHNY and SVGAGI (reference sequence). The CDR3 sequence is 12 residues long. The CDR3 region has the DNA TGTGCCAGCAGCCTCGGCGGGGGGTCCCAGTACTTC. It encodes CASSLGGGSQYF.

This clonotype was counted a few times. This chain connects TRBV6-6 to TRBJ2-3; no clear D gene. CDR1 is MNHNY, CDR2 SVGAGI, per germline (reference sequence). The germline V and J ends were trimmed by 6 bases and 6 bases, with 19 bases remaining between them. The CDR3 consists of 15 residues. The CDR3 bases are TGTGCCAGCAGAACAGACCTGATGGCGGCGGATACGCAGTATTTT. Protein sequence: CASRTDLMAADTQYF.

In this sample, this clonotype turned up a few times. DNA of the CDR3: TGTGCCAGCAGCCTGACCGGGGAGTACAATGAGCAGTTCTTC. Translated, it gives CASSLTGEYNEQFF. The chain is built from TRBV7-9 and TRBJ2-1, with D possibly TRBD2 on 5 matching bases. Germline V CDR1 and CDR2: SEHNR, FQNEAQ (reference sequence). Trimming took 5 bases from V and 4 from J, leaving 12 bases between them. The CDR3 has 14 residues.

The chain employs TRBV7-9 and TRBJ2-1; 11 nucleotides align to TRBD2. Germline V gives CDR1 SEHNR, CDR2 FQNEAQ (reference sequence). The CDR3 runs to 16 residues. Germline trimming cut 11 bases from V and 4 bases from J; bases unmatched to any gene: 13. The CDR3 DNA sequence: TGTGCCTCGTGGGGACGAGCTAGCGGGAGGTACAATGAGCAGTTCTTC. Translating it yields CASWGRASGRYNEQFF.

This clonotype showed up many times. The genes are TRBV7-2 and TRBJ2-2; no clear D gene. The length of the CDR3 is 15 residues. CDR1 and CDR2 from the germline V gene are SGHTA and FQGNSA. V was clipped by 1 base and J by 5 bases, with 11 bases between them. In DNA form, the CDR3 reads TGTGCCAGCAGCTTAGAAAGAGTAGTAACCGGGGAGCTGTTTTTT. Amino acid sequence: CASSLERVVTGELFF.

This chain uses TRBV11-1 with TRBJ2-5; 7 bases line up with TRBD2. V shed 5 bases, J shed 3 bases, and the junction held 6 bases outside the gene matches. The germline gives CDR1 SGHAT, CDR2 FQDESV (reference sequence). CDR3 length: 14 residues. CDR3 in DNA: TGTGCCAGCAGCCAAGCGGGGACCAAAGAGACCCAGTACTTC. It codes for CASSQAGTKETQYF.

The rearrangement uses TRBV30 and TRBJ1-1, with unresolved D. From germline, CDR1 is GTSNPN and CDR2 SVGIG (reference sequence). CDR3 length equals 13 residues. V lost 4 bases to trimming and J lost 0 bases, with 9 bases between them. CDR3 coding DNA: TGTGCCTGGATGGTATCCATGAACACTGAAGCTTTCTTT. It is translated as CAWMVSMNTEAFF.

This clonotype was seen a handful of times. This chain links TRBV2 with TRBJ2-7; 7 bases are a match to TRBD1. The J segment lost 7 bases and the V segment lost 6 bases, leaving 9 bases of the junction unmatched. Germline-derived CDR1 and CDR2 are SNHLY and FYNNEI. The length of the CDR3 is 13 residues. The CDR3 nucleotides read TGTGCCAGCAGCTTCACAGGGGTCGGGGAGCAGTACGTC. The encoded protein is CASSFTGVGEQYV.

The sample holds a few counts of this clonotype. The chain combines TRBV6-1 with TRBJ2-1, with 10 bases that match TRBD2. The V gene end was trimmed by 1 base and the J gene end by 14 bases; junction bases not matched to a gene: 11. CDR1 is MNHNS, CDR2 SASEGT, per germline. This CDR3 is 15 amino acids long. The CDR3 sequence is CASSEVLAGLRGEFF. The CDR3 DNA is TGTGCCAGCAGTGAAGTACTAGCGGGATTAAGGGGGGAGTTCTTC.

This clonotype was recorded at least ten times. The chain employs TRBV19 and TRBJ2-1; D is undetermined. The CDR3 has 12 residues. V lost 3 bases and J lost 9, with 9 bases in between. CDR1 is LNHDA, CDR2 SQIVND, per germline (reference sequence). CDR3 nucleotides: TGTGCCAGTAGTATGACACACGCTGAGCAGTTCTTC. Protein: CASSMTHAEQFF.

V and J are TRBV4-2 and TRBJ1-5; the D gene is possibly TRBD1 (6 bases). V was trimmed by 0 bases and J by 4 bases, leaving 10 bases between them. This CDR3 contains 15 residues. Germline-derived CDR1 and CDR2 are LGHNA and YNFKEQ. CDR3 DNA: TGTGCCAGCAGCCAAGAGAGGGGGGCTAATCAGCCCCAGCATTTT. Its translation: CASSQERGANQPQHF.

The CDR3 coding sequence is TGCAGTGCGTTGGGACAGGGTGGCAATGAGCAGTTCTTC. This codes for CSALGQGGNEQFF. J is TRBJ2-1 and V is TRBV20-1; 9 bases match TRBD1. The V segment lost 6 bases and the J segment 6 bases; nucleotides outside the gene matches: 6. This CDR3 is built from 13 residues. CDR1 is DFQATT and CDR2 is SNEGSKA in the germline V gene (reference sequence).

This clonotype was counted only a few times. CDR3 in amino acids: CASSRLTGELFF. The CDR3 DNA reads as TGTGCCAGCAGTAGACTCACCGGGGAGCTGTTTTTT. The V gene is TRBV6-6, the J gene TRBJ2-2, with D unresolved. This CDR3 has 12 amino acids. The V end was cut by 5 bases, the J end by 4 bases, with 5 bases between. Germline CDR1 is MNHNY and CDR2 is SVGAGI (reference sequence).